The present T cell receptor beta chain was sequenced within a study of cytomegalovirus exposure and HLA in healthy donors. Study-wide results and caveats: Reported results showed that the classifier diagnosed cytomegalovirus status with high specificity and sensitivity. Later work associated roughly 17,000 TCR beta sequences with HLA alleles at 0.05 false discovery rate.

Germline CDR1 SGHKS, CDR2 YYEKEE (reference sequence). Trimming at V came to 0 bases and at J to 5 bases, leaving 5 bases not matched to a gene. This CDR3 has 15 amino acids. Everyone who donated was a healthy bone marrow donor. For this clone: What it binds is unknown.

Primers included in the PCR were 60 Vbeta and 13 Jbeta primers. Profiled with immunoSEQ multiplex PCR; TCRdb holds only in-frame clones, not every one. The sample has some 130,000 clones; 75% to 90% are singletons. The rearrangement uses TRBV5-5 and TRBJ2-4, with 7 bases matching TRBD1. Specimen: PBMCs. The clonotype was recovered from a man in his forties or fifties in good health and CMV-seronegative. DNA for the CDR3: TGTGCCAGCAGCTTGGGGGGACAGAACCAAAACATTCAGTACTTC. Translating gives CASSLGGQNQNIQYF.